This T cell receptor beta chain was captured in a study of regulatory T cells in long-lasting Graves disease. The study's findings and limits: Relative to new patients (around 1,000), persistent patients exhibited greater sharing of public clonotypes (around 3,000).

Specified time point: newly diagnosed GD, antithyroid drugs for less than 3 months. PBMC RNA served as the TCR library source. Blood from the periphery, approximately 9 milliliters in all, was drawn into EDTA tubes. A note on this clonotype: No antigen is known for it.

The CDR3 extends over 14 amino acids. Germline V lookup: CDR1 SGHDN, CDR2 FVKESK. Germline trimming cut 4 bases from V and 4 bases from J; bases unmatched to any gene: 5. Arm-PCR of CDR3 regions with iRepertoire HTBI primers generated TCR beta libraries. TCRdb recomputed calls from the multiplex PCR reads with MiXCR, one row per CDR3 protein. The data hold roughly 380,000 distinct CDR3 sequences, with roughly a sixth observed a single time. A further study also used this sample, focusing on T cells in Graves' hyperthyroidism and ophthalmopathy. That publication notes: Using the HTBI primer set, a first-round RT-PCR was run on the TCR CDR3.

This sequence was found in a man aged 40-50 years with Graves disease. The sample consisted of peripheral blood mononuclear cells (PBMCs), taken at new diagnosis, from a patient treated with antithyroid drugs. The V call is TRBV14, the J call TRBJ1-1, with 8 bases lining up with TRBD1. The CDR3 loop is CASSRMTGATEAFF. The CDR3 DNA reads as TGTGCCAGCAGCCGCATGACAGGGGCCACTGAAGCTTTCTTT.